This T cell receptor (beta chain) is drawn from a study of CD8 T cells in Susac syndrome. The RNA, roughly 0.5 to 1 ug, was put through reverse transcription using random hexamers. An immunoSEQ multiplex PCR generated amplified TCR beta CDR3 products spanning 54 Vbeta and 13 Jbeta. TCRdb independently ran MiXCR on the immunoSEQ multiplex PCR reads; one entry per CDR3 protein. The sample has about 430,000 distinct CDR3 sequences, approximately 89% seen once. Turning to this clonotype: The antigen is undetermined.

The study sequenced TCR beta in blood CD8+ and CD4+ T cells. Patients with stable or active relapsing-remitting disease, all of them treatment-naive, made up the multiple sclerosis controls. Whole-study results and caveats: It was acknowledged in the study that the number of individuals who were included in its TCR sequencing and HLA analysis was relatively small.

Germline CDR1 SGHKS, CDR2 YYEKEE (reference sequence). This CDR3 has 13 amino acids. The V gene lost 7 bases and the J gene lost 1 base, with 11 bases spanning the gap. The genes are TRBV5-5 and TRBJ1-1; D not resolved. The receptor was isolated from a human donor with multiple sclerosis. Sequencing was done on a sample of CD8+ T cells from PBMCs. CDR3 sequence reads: CASLAYSNTEAFF. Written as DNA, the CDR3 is TGTGCCAGCCTGGCTTATTCGAACACTGAAGCTTTCTTT.